These 20 T cell receptor beta chains were all obtained from the same sample, sequenced in a study of blood T cell repertoires in COVID-19. The repertoire was sequenced with immunoSEQ multiplex PCR; TCRdb's copy has only in-frame clones and lacks some. The sample lists roughly 270,000 clones, over 75% occurring once. The sample consisted of peripheral blood. The receptor source for this set is a man between 18 and 29 years old with active or convalescent COVID-19.

The V and J genes are TRBV29-1 and TRBJ2-5, with 11 bases fitting TRBD2. Germline CDR1 and CDR2: SQVTM and ANQGSEA. There are 14 residues in the CDR3. Losses at the gene ends were 4 bases for V and 2 bases for J; bases not matched to a gene: 3. CDR3 loop: CSVVGTSGQETQYF. The CDR3 nucleotides are TGCAGCGTTGTTGGGACTAGCGGACAAGAGACCCAGTACTTC.

The chain uses TRBV28 and TRBJ2-7, with 7 bases matching TRBD2. Germline V CDR1 and CDR2: MDHEN, SYDVKM. CDR3 length equals 13 residues. The J segment lost 0 bases and the V segment lost 5 bases, leaving 1 base of the junction unmatched. In DNA, the CDR3 is TGTGCCAGCAGTCCGGGGGGCTCCTACGAGCAGTACTTC. Its translation: CASSPGGSYEQYF.

The chain combines TRBV29-1 with TRBJ1-2; 7 positions agree with TRBD1. Germline CDR1 reads SQVTM; CDR2 reads ANQGSEA. Unmatched junction bases numbered 7, after V lost 6 bases and J lost 6 bases. CDR3 length: 12 residues. Here the CDR3 reads CSVLTGWDGYTF. Here the CDR3 DNA reads TGCAGCGTCCTGACAGGGTGGGATGGCTACACCTTC.

The chain carries TRBV27 and TRBJ2-1; maybe TRBD1 (5 bases). The CDR3 is made up of 14 amino acids. Trimming removed 2 bases from V and 7 bases from J, with 12 bases in between. The germline CDR1 and CDR2 sequences are MNHEY and SMNVEV (reference sequence). The CDR3 DNA follows: TGTGCCAGCAGTTTAATAGTAGGGGTTAATGAGCAGTTCTTC. Encoded protein: CASSLIVGVNEQFF.

The chain uses TRBV4-1 and TRBJ1-5; weak D call: TRBD1 (5 bases). CDR3 length: 14 amino acids. Trimming shortened V by 1 base and J by 4 bases, and 8 bases separated the two germline ends. Germline V lookup: CDR1 MGHRA, CDR2 YSYEKL. CDR3 in amino acids: CASSQGRGNQPQHF. CDR3 DNA sequence: TGCGCCAGCAGCCAAGGGCGGGGGAATCAGCCCCAGCATTTT.

The chain employs TRBV5-1 and TRBJ1-2, with 9 bases lining up with TRBD1. With 0 bases clipped from V and 5 bases from J, the junction kept 2 bases outside the gene matches. CDR3 length: 14 amino acids. CDR1 is SGHRS and CDR2 is YFSETQ in the germline V gene. CDR3 in amino acids: CASSLEGTGYGYTF. The CDR3 DNA sequence: TGCGCCAGCAGCTTGGAGGGGACAGGGTATGGCTACACCTTC.

This chain connects TRBV11-2 to TRBJ2-2; no reliable D call. CDR1 and CDR2 from the germline V gene are SGHAT and FQNNGV. V dropped 0 bases and J dropped 7 bases, with 9 bases sitting between them. This CDR3 is 14 amino acids long. This CDR3 reads CASSLEGRGGELFF. CDR3 bases: TGTGCCAGCAGCTTAGAAGGCCGCGGCGGGGAGCTGTTTTTT.

The rearrangement joins TRBV5-1 to TRBJ2-5; D perhaps matches TRBD2 (6 bases). Trimming pared 1 base from V and 5 bases from J, leaving 21 bases between. Germline CDR1 reads SGHRS; CDR2 reads YFSETQ. The CDR3 contains 17 residues. The CDR3 DNA follows: TGCGCCAGCAGCTTGAATGTGGAGGGGCAATCGTGGGAGACCCAGTACTTC. Amino acid sequence: CASSLNVEGQSWETQYF.

As DNA, the CDR3 is TGTGCCACCAGTGATTTCCTCTCCGGGGCCTACGAGCAGTACTTC. Translation gives CATSDFLSGAYEQYF. The rearrangement joins TRBV24-1 to TRBJ2-7; tentative D call: TRBD2 (5 bases). This CDR3 comprises 15 residues. Germline-derived CDR1 and CDR2 are KGHDR and SFDVKD. V lost 1 base, J lost 2 bases, and 11 bases lay in between.

The CDR3: CASSDLRDTEAFF. Written as DNA, the CDR3 is TGTGCCAGCAGTGATTTAAGAGACACTGAAGCTTTCTTT. The genes are TRBV2 and TRBJ1-1, with unresolved D. Deletions cut 3 bases from V and 3 bases from J, with 8 bases between. The CDR3 consists of 13 residues. CDR1 is SNHLY, CDR2 FYNNEI, per germline.

This clone appeared a few times. The chain is built from TRBV19 and TRBJ1-2, with a possible D match to TRBD1 (6 bases). The CDR3 consists of 14 residues. With 6 bases removed from V and 6 bases from J, the gap between germline ends came to 17 bases. CDR1 LNHDA and CDR2 SQIVND come from the germline V gene (reference sequence). The chain's CDR3 is CASSPGRGGDGYTF. In nucleotides, the CDR3 is TGTGCCAGTAGCCCGGGGAGAGGGGGTGATGGCTACACCTTC.

V is TRBV4-1 and J is TRBJ2-1, with 12 nucleotides matching TRBD2. The CDR3 sequence is 17 residues long. CDR1 and CDR2 (germline): MGHRA, YSYEKL. The V segment lost 1 base and the J segment 2 bases; nucleotides outside the gene matches: 3. The CDR3 DNA reads TGCGCCAGCAGCCAAGTGACTAGCGGGGGAGCCTACAATGAGCAGTTCTTC. Amino acids: CASSQVTSGGAYNEQFF.

This chain connects TRBV5-4 to TRBJ1-5; the D is unclear. CDR3 size: 11 residues. CDR1 SGHNT and CDR2 YYREEE come from the germline V gene (reference sequence). Trimming took off 4 bases at V and 5 bases at J, with 4 bases between the two ends. The CDR3 DNA is TGTGCCAGCAGCCCTTATCAGCCCCAGCATTTT. This codes for CASSPYQPQHF. Looking up the rest from reference TRBV5-4 and TRBJ1-5 gives the full variable domain: ETGVTQSPTHLIKTRGQQVTLRCSSQSGHNTVSWYQQALGQGPQFIFQYYREEENGRGNFPPRFSGLQFPNYSSELNVNALELDDSALYLCASSPYQPQHFGDGTRLSIL.

The J gene is TRBJ2-2, the V gene TRBV3-1 (or the pseudogene TRBV3-2); the D gene is possibly TRBD2 (5 bases). This CDR3 has 15 amino acids. Trimming stripped 4 bases from V and 4 bases from J, with 13 bases between. The germline gives CDR1 LGHDT, CDR2 YNNKEL (reference sequence). The CDR3, as DNA: TGTGCCAGCAGCCGACCAAAAGGGAGCACCGGGGAGCTGTTTTTT. Translated, it gives CASSRPKGSTGELFF.

The chain employs TRBV25-1 and TRBJ1-5; TRBD1 is a possible D gene (5 bases). Germline V gene data show CDR1 as MGHDK and CDR2 as SYGVNS. V shed 3 bases and J shed 7 bases, with 10 bases lying between them. This CDR3 has 13 amino acids. The CDR3 sequence is CASSEGLGQPQHF. For the CDR3, the DNA is TGTGCCAGCAGTGAGGGGCTAGGACAGCCCCAGCATTTT.

J is TRBJ2-7 and V is TRBV7-9; TRBD1 is a possible D gene (6 bases). The CDR3 has 14 residues. V was cut by 5 bases and J by 4 bases, with 15 bases left in between. Germline assignment: CDR1 SEHNR and CDR2 FQNEAQ (reference sequence). Here the CDR3 DNA reads TGTGCCAGCAGCCATGCAACAGGGTTGTACGAGCAGTACTTC. Translation gives CASSHATGLYEQYF.

This chain links TRBV7-9 with TRBJ2-3; 9 nucleotides align to TRBD2. Germline V lookup: CDR1 SEHNR, CDR2 FQNEAQ (reference sequence). CDR3 size: 16 residues. Losses at the gene ends were 5 bases for V and 4 bases for J; bases not matched to a gene: 10. In DNA form, the CDR3 reads TGTGCCAGCAGCCCGGCGGGGGGGTCGGGGGCAGATACGCAGTATTTT. Protein sequence: CASSPAGGSGADTQYF.

This rearrangement joins TRBV19 to TRBJ1-6, with D possibly being TRBD1 (6 bases). Germline CDR1 LNHDA, CDR2 SQIVND (reference sequence). The CDR3 extends over 15 amino acids. V gave up 11 bases and J gave up 9 bases, with 23 bases separating them. CDR3 protein: CASTPGQTLSSPLHF. The CDR3 nucleotides read TGTGCCTCGACGCCAGGACAGACTCTTAGTTCACCCCTCCACTTT.

The chain joins TRBV18 to TRBJ1-2; possibly TRBD1 for D (5 bases). The length of the CDR3 is 14 residues. In germline, CDR1 is KGHSH, CDR2 LQKENI. The V gene lost 3 bases and the J gene lost 8 bases, with 16 bases spanning the gap. CDR3 region: CASSPTAGLQGYTF. CDR3 sequence (DNA): TGTGCCAGCTCACCGACCGCGGGGCTTCAGGGCTACACCTTC.

The gene calls are TRBV19 and TRBJ1-2, with TRBD1 as a possible D gene (5 bases). CDR1 is LNHDA and CDR2 is SQIVND in the germline V gene (reference sequence). The CDR3 contains 12 residues. V lost 5 bases and J lost 8, with 12 bases in between. CDR3 loop: CASSSGGAGYTF. CDR3 bases: TGTGCCAGTAGTTCCGGAGGGGCGGGCTACACCTTC. Variable domain in full (rest from reference TRBV19 and TRBJ1-2): DGGITQSPKYLFRKEGQNVTLSCEQNLNHDAMYWYRQDPGQGLRLIYYSQIVNDFQKGDIAEGYSVSREKKESFPLTVTSAQKNPTAFYLCASSSGGAGYTFGSGTRLTVV.